This T cell receptor beta chain was sequenced during a study of T cell changes during pregnancy in multiple sclerosis. Clones were read by immunoSEQ multiplex PCR, and TCRdb kept only the in-frame ones, dropping some. Among around 35,000 clones listed, about nine tenths were seen once. Germline CDR1 is MNHNS and CDR2 is SASEGT. V trimming: 10 bases; J trimming: 11 bases; junction bases outside the gene matches: 10. The length of the CDR3 is 13 residues. This receptor was identified in a female donor with multiple sclerosis, enrolled in a pregnancy study. The sample in question was CD8+ T cells from peripheral blood mononuclear cells, obtained after pregnancy. The chain is built from TRBV6-1 and TRBJ2-1, with TRBD1 matching 11 bases. DNA for the CDR3: TGTGCCACCCGGGGACAGGGGGGTGTTCAGCAGTTCTTC. It is translated as CATRGQGGVQQFF.